Listed here are 20 T cell receptor beta chains from one sample, sequenced in a study of OX40 agonist ivuxolimab in advanced cancers. Sequenced by immunoSEQ multiplex PCR; TCRdb stores in-frame clones only, minus some. The sample includes some 72,000 clones, 92% of them seen just once. The material was CD4+ or CD8+ T cells sorted from blood, obtained in a trial of the OX40 agonist ivuxolimab. The source is an adult with an advanced solid tumor such as melanoma, head and neck, liver or kidney cancer.

The chain joins TRBV19 to TRBJ2-1; 7 nucleotides match TRBD2. The CDR3 is 14 amino acids. After removal of 5 bases from V and 7 bases from J, the junction contained 8 bases not matched to a gene. CDR1 and CDR2 (germline): LNHDA, SQIVND (reference sequence). The CDR3 reads CASSPRGTKNEQFF. In DNA, the CDR3 is TGTGCCAGTAGTCCCCGCGGGACTAAAAATGAGCAGTTCTTC.

The chain carries TRBV30 and TRBJ1-3; a weak D match, TRBD1 (5 bases). Between the trimmed V and J ends, which lost 0 bases and 0 bases, there was a span of 9 bases. Looked up from germline, CDR1 is GTSNPN and CDR2 is SVGIG (reference sequence). The CDR3 contains 15 residues. Here the CDR3 reads CAWSVGAISGNTIYF. The CDR3 bases are TGTGCCTGGAGTGTTGGGGCCATCTCTGGAAACACCATATATTTT.

The genes are TRBV19 and TRBJ2-2; no firm D call. Germline V gene lookup returns CDR1 LNHDA and CDR2 SQIVND (reference sequence). The CDR3 loop spans 14 amino acids. V dropped 1 base and J dropped 3 bases, with 6 bases sitting between them. CDR3 DNA: TGTGCCAGTAGTATAGGGGCGGACACCGGGGAGCTGTTTTTT. Amino acid sequence: CASSIGADTGELFF.

The chain has TRBV7-9 and TRBJ1-3, with D possibly matching TRBD1 (6 bases). V shed 1 base and J shed 0 bases, with 19 bases lying between them. The CDR3 has 19 residues. Germline loops: CDR1 SEHNR, CDR2 FQNEAQ (reference sequence). The CDR3 region is CASSLGKWTGTNSGNTIYF. Written as DNA, the CDR3 is TGTGCCAGCAGCTTAGGAAAGTGGACCGGGACAAACTCTGGAAACACCATATATTTT.

The chain carries TRBV12-5 and TRBJ2-3, with D unclear. Trimming stripped 1 base from V and 0 bases from J, with 20 bases between. This CDR3 has 19 residues. Germline CDR1 and CDR2: LGHNT and FRNRAP. DNA for the CDR3: TGTGCTAGTGGTTTGGCAAATCTAGACACCTTCCCAAGCACAGATACGCAGTATTTT. Protein product: CASGLANLDTFPSTDTQYF.

J is TRBJ1-5 and V is TRBV28, with 9 bases that match TRBD1. Germline loops: CDR1 MDHEN, CDR2 SYDVKM. This CDR3 comprises 15 residues. V lost 6 bases, J lost 7 bases, and 10 bases stayed unmatched. CDR3 in amino acids: CASSRRDRESQPQHF. CDR3 coding DNA: TGTGCCAGCAGCCGCCGGGACAGGGAGAGCCAGCCCCAGCATTTT.

V gene TRBV27 combines with J gene TRBJ2-2; 8 bases map to TRBD1. CDR1 is MNHEY, CDR2 SMNVEV, per germline (reference sequence). This CDR3 has 16 amino acids. V lost 4 bases, J lost 1 base, and 5 bases stayed unmatched. CDR3 protein: CASSWSGQVNTGELFF. The DNA for the CDR3 is TGTGCCAGCAGTTGGTCGGGACAGGTGAACACCGGGGAGCTGTTTTTT.

V gene TRBV5-4 combines with J gene TRBJ1-2; tentatively, D is TRBD1 (5 bases). With 6 bases removed from V and 2 bases from J, the gap between germline ends came to 14 bases. The CDR3 has 14 amino acids. CDR1 and CDR2 from the germline V gene are SGHNT and YYREEE (reference sequence). For the CDR3, the DNA is TGTGCCAGCACCCCGCAGGCAGGGAACTATGGCTACACCTTC. This encodes CASTPQAGNYGYTF.

The chain is built from TRBV5-4 and TRBJ1-2, with 7 bases that match TRBD1. Germline assignment: CDR1 SGHNT and CDR2 YYREEE (reference sequence). The CDR3 has 14 amino acids. The trim removed 4 bases at V and 2 bases at J, leaving 5 bases unmatched. The DNA of the CDR3 is TGTGCCAGCAGCGAACAGGACAGGAACTATGGCTACACCTTC. Translation: CASSEQDRNYGYTF.

This clone came up once. The V and J genes are TRBV6-5 and TRBJ1-2, with 7 bases aligning to TRBD1. Per germline, CDR1 MNHEY and CDR2 SVGAGI. V was clipped by 5 bases and J by 8 bases; unmatched bases: 11. This CDR3 region has 14 residues. The CDR3 coding sequence is TGTGCCAGCAGTCGACAGGGTATTGATCAGGGCTACACCTTC. It specifies CASSRQGIDQGYTF.

The CDR3 is CASSELNEDEQFF. The DNA for the CDR3 is TGTGCCAGCAGTGAACTAAACGAGGATGAGCAGTTCTTC. The chain links TRBV6-1 to TRBJ2-1, with D unresolved. The germline V gene encodes CDR1 MNHNS and CDR2 SASEGT. CDR3 length: 13 residues. Trimming took 2 bases from V and 8 from J, leaving 10 bases between them.

The chain recombines TRBV7-6 with TRBJ2-5; 12 bases fit TRBD2. The CDR3 is 16 residues long. CDR1 is SGHVS and CDR2 is FNYEAQ in the germline V gene. V shed 2 bases and J 3 bases; nucleotides not matched to a gene: 4. This chain's CDR3 is CASSLRLAGDEETQYF. DNA of the CDR3: TGTGCCAGCAGCTTAAGACTAGCGGGGGATGAAGAGACCCAGTACTTC.

This chain uses TRBV29-1 with TRBJ1-5; D is undetermined. The CDR3 consists of 13 residues. Germline CDR1 is SQVTM and CDR2 is ANQGSEA. V was pared by 4 bases and J by 7 bases, with 14 bases between. CDR3 bases: TGCAGCGTTGGGCGGGGTTCCGGACAGCCCCAGCATTTT. Translated, it gives CSVGRGSGQPQHF. Full variable domain (rest looked up from reference TRBV29-1 and TRBJ1-5): SAVISQKPSRDICQRGTSLTIQCQVDSQVTMMFWYRQQPGQSLTLIATANQGSEATYESGFVIDKFPISRPNLTFSTLTVSNMSPEDSSIYLCSVGRGSGQPQHFGDGTRLSIL.

The V and J genes are TRBV27 and TRBJ1-5; D is perhaps TRBD1 (6 bases). There are 15 residues in the CDR3. CDR1 is MNHEY, CDR2 SMNVEV, per germline (reference sequence). Trimming removed 7 bases from V and 0 bases from J, with 13 bases in between. Here the CDR3 DNA reads TGTGCCAGCACGGGGACACCTTATAGCAATCAGCCCCAGCATTTT. Residues: CASTGTPYSNQPQHF.

This clone was seen only a few times. V gene TRBV7-9 combines with J gene TRBJ1-6; D is perhaps TRBD1 (5 bases). The V and J ends lost 5 bases and 8 bases respectively, with 7 bases between them. The CDR3 extends over 12 amino acids. The germline CDR1 and CDR2 sequences are SEHNR and FQNEAQ (reference sequence). The CDR3 region is CASSLRDSPLHF. The CDR3 coding sequence is TGTGCCAGCAGCCTCAGGGATTCACCCCTCCACTTT. The full variable domain, completed using reference TRBV7-9 and TRBJ1-6, is DTGVSQNPRHKITKRGQNVTFRCDPISEHNRLYWYRQTLGQGPEFLTYFQNEAQLEKSRLLSDRFSAERPKGSFSTLEIQRTEQGDSAMYLCASSLRDSPLHFGNGTRLTVT.

This chain links TRBV5-1 with TRBJ2-1, with a weak D call TRBD2 (6 bases). Germline V gives CDR1 SGHRS, CDR2 YFSETQ. The CDR3 contains 14 residues. V shed 6 bases and J shed 6 bases, with 16 bases lying between them. The CDR3 is CASTESGVSNEQFF. The CDR3 nucleotides read TGCGCCAGCACCGAGTCGGGGGTTAGCAATGAGCAGTTCTTC.

The rearrangement links TRBV15 to TRBJ2-7; TRBD2 might be the D (6 bases). This CDR3 spans 13 amino acids. Trimming shortened V by 6 bases and J by 2 bases, and 11 bases separated the two germline ends. From germline, CDR1 is LNHNV and CDR2 YYDKDF (reference sequence). CDR3 coding DNA: TGTGCCACCAGGAGGGGACTGACCTACGAGCAGTACTTC. It translates to CATRRGLTYEQYF.

V is TRBV16 and J is TRBJ1-3; D is unclear. CDR1 and CDR2 (germline): KGHSY, FQNENV. This CDR3 is built from 16 residues. V lost 2 bases and J lost 0, with 11 bases in between. The CDR3 DNA reads TGTGCCAGCAGCCAAAGAAGGGCAGGCTCTGGAAACACCATATATTTT. Its protein product is CASSQRRAGSGNTIYF.

This sequence joins TRBV4-1 and TRBJ1-1; 12 bases match TRBD1. The CDR3 has 18 residues. The trim removed 1 base at V and 6 bases at J, leaving 12 bases unmatched. Germline CDR1 and CDR2: MGHRA and YSYEKL. CDR3 sequence: CASSQGRGQGAMGAEAFF. The CDR3 coding sequence is TGCGCCAGCAGCCAAGGACGGGGACAGGGGGCGATGGGGGCTGAAGCTTTCTTT.

This clone was seen just once. The rearrangement links TRBV5-5 to TRBJ1-1; no reliable D call. V was cut by 2 bases and J by 6 bases, with 14 bases left in between. The CDR3 runs 14 residues. Germline values: CDR1 SGHKS, CDR2 YYEKEE (reference sequence). CDR3 DNA sequence: TGTGCCAGCAGCTTCTACGCCCTAGGATCTGAAGCTTTCTTT. Translation gives CASSFYALGSEAFF. The whole variable domain, remainder taken from reference TRBV5-5 and TRBJ1-1, is DAGVTQSPTHLIKTRGQQVTLRCSPISGHKSVSWYQQVLGQGPQFIFQYYEKEERGRGNFPDRFSARQFPNYSSELNVNALLLGDSALYLCASSFYALGSEAFFGQGTRLTVV.